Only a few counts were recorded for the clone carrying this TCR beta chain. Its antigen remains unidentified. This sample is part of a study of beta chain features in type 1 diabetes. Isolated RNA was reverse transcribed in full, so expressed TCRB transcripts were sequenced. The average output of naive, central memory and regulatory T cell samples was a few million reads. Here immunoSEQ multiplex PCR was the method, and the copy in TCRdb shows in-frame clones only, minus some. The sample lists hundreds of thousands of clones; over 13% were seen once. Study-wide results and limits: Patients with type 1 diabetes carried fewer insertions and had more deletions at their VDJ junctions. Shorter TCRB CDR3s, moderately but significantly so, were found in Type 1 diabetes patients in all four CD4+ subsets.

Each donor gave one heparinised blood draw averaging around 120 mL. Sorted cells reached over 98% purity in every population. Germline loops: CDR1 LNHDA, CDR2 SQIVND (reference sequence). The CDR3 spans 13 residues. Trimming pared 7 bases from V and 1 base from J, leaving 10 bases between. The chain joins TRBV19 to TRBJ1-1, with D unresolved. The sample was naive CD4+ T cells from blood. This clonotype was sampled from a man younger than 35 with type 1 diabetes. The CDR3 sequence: CASNPPWNTEAFF. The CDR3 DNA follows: TGTGCCAGTAATCCCCCTTGGAACACTGAAGCTTTCTTT.